One and the same sample provided the 9 T cell receptor beta chains below, sequenced in a study of human T cells and chemical hapten exposure. TCRdb analysed the RACE reads with MiXCR anew, one entry per CDR3 protein. The sample lists roughly 360,000 distinct CDR3 sequences; more than 4.5% were seen once. Time point meaning: patch test 1, 2 weeks after DPC sensitization. Regarding treatment: therapeutic diphenylcyclopropenone sensitization with weekly scalp DPC. The material was whole blood, obtained in connection with sensitization to the hapten diphenylcyclopropenone (DPC). The receptors here all came from a woman aged 45-59 years with alopecia areata. Some clones in this sample may be carry-over from other donors' samples.

This clonotype was found many times. The chain joins TRBV4-2 to TRBJ1-2, with 9 bases lining up with TRBD1. This CDR3 has 14 residues. CDR1 LGHNA and CDR2 YNFKEQ come from the germline V gene. The V and J ends lost 3 bases and 2 bases, in that order; junction bases with no gene match: 1. In DNA form, the CDR3 reads TGTGCCAGCAGCCATGACAGGGGGAACTATGGCTACACCTTC. This gives the protein CASSHDRGNYGYTF.

This clonotype was recorded many times. The V and J genes are TRBV7-3 and TRBJ2-2; TRBD1 might be the D (5 bases). V dropped 6 bases and J dropped 3 bases, with 11 bases sitting between them. The CDR3 extends over 14 amino acids. Germline V lookup: CDR1 SGHTA, CDR2 FQGTGA. This CDR3 is CASSFIGDTGELFF. CDR3 DNA: TGTGCCAGCAGTTTTATAGGGGACACCGGGGAGCTGTTTTTT.

This clonotype has a count of ten or more. The V and J genes are TRBV3-1 and TRBJ2-1; 8 bases line up with TRBD2. The V gene end was trimmed by 0 bases and the J gene end by 4 bases; junction bases not matched to a gene: 5. Per the germline V gene, CDR1 is LGHDT and CDR2 is YNNKEL (reference sequence). The CDR3 contains 16 residues. CDR3 region: CASSQDSRGGYNEQFF. The CDR3 DNA is TGTGCCAGCAGCCAAGATTCCCGGGGGGGTTACAATGAGCAGTTCTTC.

The chain links TRBV4-3 to TRBJ1-4, with D maybe TRBD1 (6 bases). The CDR3 contains 17 residues. CDR1 is LGHNA and CDR2 is YSLEER in the germline V gene. Deletions cut 1 base from V and 10 bases from J, with 22 bases between. CDR3 sequence: CASSQALPGALMGKLFF. DNA of the CDR3: TGCGCCAGCAGCCAAGCCCTCCCGGGGGCTCTAATGGGAAAACTGTTTTTT.

This clonotype came up a few times. The V and J genes are TRBV27 and TRBJ2-7, with TRBD1 identical over 12 bases. The ends lost 4 bases at V and 5 bases at J; junction bases unmatched: 3. This CDR3 has 14 residues. CDR1 is MNHEY, CDR2 SMNVEV, per germline (reference sequence). The CDR3, as DNA: TGTGCCAGCAGTTGGGGACAGGGGGCCGACGAGCAGTACTTC. It is translated as CASSWGQGADEQYF.

This clonotype has at least ten counts. The rearrangement uses TRBV28 and TRBJ1-3; TRBD1 agrees at 8 bases. The V segment lost 6 bases and the J segment 0 bases; nucleotides outside the gene matches: 7. The CDR3 is 16 residues long. Germline CDR1 MDHEN, CDR2 SYDVKM. Written as DNA, the CDR3 is TGTGCCAGCAGGTCCGACAGGGGCCGCTCTGGAAACACCATATATTTT. This translates into CASRSDRGRSGNTIYF. The full variable domain, with the rest looked up from reference TRBV28 and TRBJ1-3, is DVKVTQSSRYLVKRTGEKVFLECVQDMDHENMFWYRQDPGLGLRLIYFSYDVKMKEKGDIPEGYSVSREKKERFSLILESASTNQTSMYLCASRSDRGRSGNTIYFGEGSWLTVV.

The chain combines TRBV2 with TRBJ1-5; unclear D gene. The CDR3 length is 15 residues. The V and J ends lost 3 bases and 7 bases respectively, with 16 bases between them. Germline CDR1 SNHLY, CDR2 FYNNEI. Here the CDR3 reads CASSDPHELGQPQHF. The CDR3, as DNA: TGTGCCAGCAGTGACCCTCACGAGTTGGGACAGCCCCAGCATTTT. The full variable domain, with the rest looked up from reference TRBV2 and TRBJ1-5, is EPEVTQTPSHQVTQMGQEVILRCVPISNHLYFYWYRQILGQKVEFLVSFYNNEISEKSEIFDDQFSVERPDGSNFTLKIRSTKLEDSAMYFCASSDPHELGQPQHFGDGTRLSIL.

There are a few counts of this clonotype. The rearrangement uses TRBV7-2 and TRBJ2-1; D is unresolved. This CDR3 has 15 amino acids. Germline CDR1 is SGHTA and CDR2 is FQGNSA. V was trimmed by 0 bases and J by 3 bases, leaving 9 bases between them. The CDR3 sequence is CASSLADPFYNEQFF. CDR3 DNA sequence: TGTGCCAGCAGCTTAGCGGATCCTTTCTACAATGAGCAGTTCTTC.

This clonotype was seen a handful of times. The chain combines TRBV21-1 with TRBJ2-5; no check of the table's D call, TRBD1, against the DNA was made. TRBV21-1 is classified as a pseudogene. The CDR3 is 16 amino acids. The DNA of the CDR3 is TGTGCCAGCAGCAAAAGCCGGCCGGGACAGGGGGAGACCCAGTACTTC. Translation: CASSKSRPGQGETQYF.